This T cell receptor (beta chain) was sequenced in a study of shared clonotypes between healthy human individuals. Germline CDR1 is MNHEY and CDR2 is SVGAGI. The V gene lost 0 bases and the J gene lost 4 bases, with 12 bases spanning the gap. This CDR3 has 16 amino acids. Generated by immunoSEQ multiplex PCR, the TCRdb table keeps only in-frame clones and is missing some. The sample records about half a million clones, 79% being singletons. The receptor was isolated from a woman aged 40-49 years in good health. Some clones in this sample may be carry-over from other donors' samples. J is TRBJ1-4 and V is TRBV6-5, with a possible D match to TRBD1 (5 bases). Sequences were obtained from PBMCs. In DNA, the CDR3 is TGTGCCAGCAGTTACTCAGGGGCTCCCGTTAATGAAAAACTGTTTTTT. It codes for CASSYSGAPVNEKLFF.